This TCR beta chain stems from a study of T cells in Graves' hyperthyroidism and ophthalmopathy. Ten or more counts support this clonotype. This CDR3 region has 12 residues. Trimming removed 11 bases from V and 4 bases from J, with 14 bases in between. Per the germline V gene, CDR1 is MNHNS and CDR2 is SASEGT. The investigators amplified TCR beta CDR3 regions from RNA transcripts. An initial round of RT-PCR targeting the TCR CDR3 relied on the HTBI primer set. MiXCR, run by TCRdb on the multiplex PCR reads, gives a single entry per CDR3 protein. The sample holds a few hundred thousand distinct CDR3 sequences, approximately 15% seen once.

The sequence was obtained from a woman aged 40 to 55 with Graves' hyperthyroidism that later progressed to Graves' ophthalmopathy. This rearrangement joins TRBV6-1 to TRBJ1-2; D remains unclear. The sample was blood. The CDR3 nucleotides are TGTGCCGCACGGACGGGCCCCTATGGCTACACCTTC. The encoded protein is CAARTGPYGYTF.